These T cell receptor beta chains were read from a single sample in a study of blood T cell repertoires in COVID-19. This table comes from immunoSEQ multiplex PCR, and its TCRdb copy is limited to in-frame clones, with some not included. The table has approximately 85,000 clones, around 91% seen once. The sequencing input was peripheral blood. These receptors all stem from a woman aged 80 or older with active or convalescent COVID-19. The CDR3 runs from the conserved cysteine through the conserved F or W. Each record gives: clone size, D gene, V gene, J gene, CDR3 DNA, CDR3 protein. A D gene is named only where the DNA matches it firmly. Not every row has a clone size; where given, it reads once, few, many or a size class.

NA	TRBD2	TRBV7-8	TRBJ2-7	TGTGCCAGCAGCTTATCGCGGGAGCAGGTCTACGAGCAGTACTTC	CASSLSREQVYEQYF
NA	TRBD2	TRBV28	TRBJ2-1	TGTGCCAGCAGTTTAGGACTAGCCACTCAGTTCTTC	CASSLGLATQFF
NA	TRBD2	TRBV15	TRBJ2-7	TGTGCCACCAGCAGAGTGGAGACTAGCGGGAGTTACGAGCAGTACTTC	CATSRVETSGSYEQYF
NA	NA	TRBV6-2/TRBV6-3	TRBJ1-6	TGTGCCAGCAGCGACGTACAGATCACTAATTCACCCCTCCACTTT	CASSDVQITNSPLHF
NA	TRBD2	TRBV4-3	TRBJ2-7	TGCGCCAGCAGCCAAGATACTAGCGGGAGAAGGGAGCAGTACTTC	CASSQDTSGRREQYF
once	NA	TRBV7-2	TRBJ1-6	TGTGCCAGCAGCTTAGAAGGGGATAATTCACCCCTCCACTTT	CASSLEGDNSPLHF
NA	NA	TRBV19	TRBJ1-2	TGTGCCAGTAGTATGATCGGGGAGGGGAAGAACTATGGCTACACCTTC	CASSMIGEGKNYGYTF
NA	TRBD2	TRBV9	TRBJ2-2	TGTGCCAGCAGCTTGCGGGAGTACACCGGGGAGCTGTTTTTT	CASSLREYTGELFF
NA	NA	TRBV27	TRBJ1-5	TGTGCCAGCAGTTTATCTCTACAGGGTGATCAGCCCCAGCATTTT	CASSLSLQGDQPQHF
NA	NA	TRBV28	TRBJ2-7	TGTGCCAGCAGTCTACTGCTGTACGAGCAGTACTTC	CASSLLLYEQYF
NA	NA	TRBV30	TRBJ2-2	TGTGCCTGGAGTGGGGTGGGGAGGACCGGGGAGCTGTTTTTT	CAWSGVGRTGELFF
once	TRBD2	TRBV6-2/TRBV6-3	TRBJ2-1	TGTGCCAGCAGTCTTCATCCCGGGACTAGCGGGAGGGTATACAATGAGCAGTTCTTC	CASSLHPGTSGRVYNEQFF
NA	NA	TRBV29-1	TRBJ1-2	TGCAGCGTTGATCGGGGTAGCTATGGCTACACCTTC	CSVDRGSYGYTF
NA	TRBD2	TRBV6-2/TRBV6-3	TRBJ2-7	TGTGCCAGCAGCAGCGGGGGGAGTAAACACGAGCAGTACTTC	CASSSGGSKHEQYF
NA	TRBD1	TRBV7-8	TRBJ1-1	TGTGCCAGCAGCTTAGACAGGGGTTACACTGAAGCTTTCTTT	CASSLDRGYTEAFF
NA	TRBD2	TRBV19	TRBJ2-1	TGTGCCAGTAGTATCCTAGCGGGAGGCACCTACAATGAGCAGTTCTTC	CASSILAGGTYNEQFF
NA	TRBD1	TRBV28	TRBJ1-5	TGTGCCAGCACCCCCAGTGAGGGGGCTGGGAGGAGCAATCAGCCCCAGCATTTT	CASTPSEGAGRSNQPQHF
NA	TRBD2	TRBV4-3	TRBJ2-3	TGCGCCAGCAGCCGCGGGACTAGCGGGACTCGAGATACGCAGTATTTT	CASSRGTSGTRDTQYF
NA	TRBD1	TRBV7-2	TRBJ1-1	TGTGCCAGCAGCCGTAACAGGGGTGACACTGAAGCTTTCTTT	CASSRNRGDTEAFF
NA	NA	TRBV2	TRBJ2-7	TGTGCCAGCAGTGAAAACAGGGAGTACTTCCGCGAGCAGTACTTC	CASSENREYFREQYF
NA	NA	TRBV6-5	TRBJ2-1	TGTGCCAGCAGTTACCCCGGAGGGCGCAATGAGCAGTTCTTC	CASSYPGGRNEQFF
once	NA	TRBV5-4	TRBJ1-3	TGTGCCAGCAGCCCGGACAGCAGCTCTGGAAACACCATATATTTT	CASSPDSSSGNTIYF
NA	TRBD2	TRBV7-2	TRBJ2-7	TGTGCCAGCAGCCAGGGTGGAGCGGGAGGCTTATACGAGCAGTACTTC	CASSQGGAGGLYEQYF
once	NA	TRBV3-1/TRBV3-2	TRBJ2-5	TGTGCCAGCAGCCAAGTGACAGGGAGGCCCCAAGAGACCCAGTACTTC	CASSQVTGRPQETQYF
NA	NA	TRBV27	TRBJ2-1	TGTGCCAGCAGCCACAGGGTCCCTTCCTACAATGAGCAGTTCTTC	CASSHRVPSYNEQFF
once	TRBD2	TRBV30	TRBJ2-3	TGTGCCTGGAGTGTCGGGACTAGCGGGAGGACCTTCACAGATACGCAGTATTTT	CAWSVGTSGRTFTDTQYF
NA	TRBD1	TRBV5-1	TRBJ2-1	TGCGCCAGCAGCTTGATTCCGGGACAGGGGAATGAGCAGTTCTTC	CASSLIPGQGNEQFF
once	TRBD2	TRBV27	TRBJ2-7	TGTGCCAGCAGTCCCGGGATTAGCGGGAGTGACGAGCAGCACTTC	CASSPGISGSDEQHF
NA	TRBD2	TRBV4-3	TRBJ2-1	TGCGCCAGCAGCCACACACTAGCGGGAGTCAATGAGCAGTTCTTC	CASSHTLAGVNEQFF
NA	TRBD2	TRBV27	TRBJ2-1	TGTGCCAGCAGCCCTGAGGGCGGGAGGATTTACAATGAGCAGTTCTTC	CASSPEGGRIYNEQFF
NA	NA	TRBV5-6	TRBJ2-5	TGTGCCAGCAGCTTGGCCCAGGAGACCCAGTACTTC	CASSLAQETQYF
NA	NA	TRBV27	TRBJ1-1	TGTGCCAGCAGTTTTGGAGCCAGCCGGGACACTGAAGCTTTCTTT	CASSFGASRDTEAFF
NA	NA	TRBV19	TRBJ1-5	TGTGCCAGTAGTCTATTCGGCAGGGCGGCCAATCAGCCCCAGCATTTT	CASSLFGRAANQPQHF
NA	NA	TRBV28	TRBJ1-5	TGTGCCAGCGCGGGGGCGTATCAGCCCCAGCATTTT	CASAGAYQPQHF
NA	TRBD1	TRBV19	TRBJ2-6	TGTGCCAGTAGTATGGGGACAGGGCAGACTGGGGCCAACGTCCTGACTTTC	CASSMGTGQTGANVLTF
once	TRBD2	TRBV2	TRBJ2-1	TGTGCCAGCACCCGGCCCACGACTAGCGGGAGGGTACGGTCCTACAATGAGCAGTTCTTC	CASTRPTTSGRVRSYNEQFF
NA	NA	TRBV2	TRBJ1-5	TGTGCCAGCAGTGATTCCAGAAATCAGCCCCAGCATTTT	CASSDSRNQPQHF
NA	TRBD1	TRBV19	TRBJ2-2	TGTGCCAGTAGTCCGGGACAGGGTTGGAACACCGGGGAGCTGTTTTTT	CASSPGQGWNTGELFF
NA	TRBD2	TRBV6-4	TRBJ2-1	TGTGCCACTCAACCTCGGGGGGGCAATGAGCAGTTCTTC	CATQPRGGNEQFF
NA	TRBD2	TRBV19	TRBJ2-7	TGTGCCAGTAGTATAACTAGCGGCTTCTCCTACGAGCAGTACTTC	CASSITSGFSYEQYF
NA	NA	TRBV6-4	TRBJ1-5	TGTGCCAGCAGAAGCCTTCCTATTTGGCCCCAGCATTTT	CASRSLPIWPQHF
NA	NA	TRBV5-4	TRBJ1-2	TGTGCCAGCAGCTCTGGGGGCAGTGGAGGCTACACCTTC	CASSSGGSGGYTF
once	TRBD1	TRBV28	TRBJ2-7	TGTGCCAGCAGTTTATGGGGACAGACCTCCTACGAGCAGTACTTC	CASSLWGQTSYEQYF
NA	TRBD2	TRBV15	TRBJ2-1	TGTGCCACCAGCAGAGGAGGGACTAGCGGGAGCGTGGTCTTC	CATSRGGTSGSVVF
NA	NA	TRBV28	TRBJ1-3	TGTGCCAGCACCCGAGGTGGCGGGGCAACTGGAAACACCATATATTTT	CASTRGGGATGNTIYF
once	TRBD2	TRBV6-2/TRBV6-3	TRBJ2-7	TGTGCCAGCAGTCCACTGTTTGGGAGGGGACCCGGCGAGCAGTACTTC	CASSPLFGRGPGEQYF
NA	TRBD2	TRBV4-2	TRBJ2-3	TGTGCCAGCTGGGGGAGCGGGACTAGCACAGATACGCAGTATTTT	CASWGSGTSTDTQYF
NA	NA	TRBV15	TRBJ1-3	TGTGCCACCAGCAGAGTTACAGATTCTGGAAACACCATATATTTT	CATSRVTDSGNTIYF
NA	NA	TRBV6-2/TRBV6-3	TRBJ1-2	TGTGCCAGCAGTTACTCGATGGCAGGAGGCTACACCTTC	CASSYSMAGGYTF
NA	TRBD2	TRBV5-4	TRBJ2-7	TGTGCCAGCAGCTTGAAACTAGCGGGAAGCGAGCAGTACTTC	CASSLKLAGSEQYF
NA	NA	TRBV19	TRBJ2-6	TGTGCCAGTAGTCTGGTGGTCGGCTCTGGGGCCAACGTCCTGACTTTC	CASSLVVGSGANVLTF
NA	TRBD1	TRBV3-1/TRBV3-2	TRBJ2-1	TGTGCCAGCAGCCCAGTTGTGGGGACAGGGACCGACAATGAGCAGTTCTTC	CASSPVVGTGTDNEQFF
few	TRBD1	TRBV5-8	TRBJ1-2	TGTGCCAGCAGCTTGCAGGGGGTTAACTATGGCTACACCTTC	CASSLQGVNYGYTF
NA	TRBD2	TRBV18	TRBJ2-1	TGTGCCAGCTCACCACCACTTTCTAGCGGGATGGGAGGAAATGAGCAGTTCTTC	CASSPPLSSGMGGNEQFF
NA	NA	TRBV7-2	TRBJ1-6	TGTGCCAGCAGCTTCGGTACTCAGGGTAATTCACCCCTCCACTTT	CASSFGTQGNSPLHF
NA	NA	TRBV7-2	TRBJ1-2	TGTGCCAGCAGCTTAGTGGGGGGGGCCAACTATGGCTACACCTTC	CASSLVGGANYGYTF
NA	NA	TRBV10-3	TRBJ1-2	TGTGCCATCAGTGAGTCACAGGGAATCTATGGCTACACCTTC	CAISESQGIYGYTF
NA	TRBD2	TRBV12-5	TRBJ2-5	TGTGCTAGTGGTCAGCGGGAGGGCGGCGAGACCCAGTACTTC	CASGQREGGETQYF
NA	NA	TRBV28	TRBJ2-1	TGTGCCAGCAGTTTTAGACTAAGTAGGGATGAGCAGTTCTTC	CASSFRLSRDEQFF